This is a list of T cell receptor beta chains from one sample in a study of long-term antiretroviral therapy in people with HIV. The assay was immunoSEQ multiplex PCR, and TCRdb's table has in-frame clones only and misses some. The sample holds 30,000 to 35,000 clones, 70% to 90% seen once. Material: unsorted PBMCs, obtained 0.8 years before starting antiretroviral therapy. These receptors were taken from a man between 18 and 29 years old with HIV. The CDR3 runs from the conserved cysteine through the conserved F or W. Fields, in order: clone size, D gene, J gene, V gene, CDR3 protein, CDR3 DNA. D genes are given only for firm matches. Clone sizes are given selectively: once, few, many, or a class where the clone is expanded.

abundance: NA
d_gene: NA
j_gene: TRBJ2-7
v_gene: TRBV5-1
CDR3aa: CASSHGMDYEQYF
CDR3nt: TGCGCCAGCAGCCACGGGATGGATTACGAGCAGTACTTC

abundance: once
d_gene: TRBD1
j_gene: TRBJ1-2
v_gene: TRBV5-4
CDR3aa: CASSPITQGAGYGYTF
CDR3nt: TGTGCCAGCAGCCCTATAACTCAGGGGGCCGGGTATGGCTACACCTTC

abundance: NA
d_gene: NA
j_gene: TRBJ2-5
v_gene: TRBV14
CDR3aa: CASRYPGPLVGTQYF
CDR3nt: TGTGCCAGCAGATATCCCGGGCCCCTCGTCGGGACCCAGTACTTC

abundance: NA
d_gene: TRBD1
j_gene: TRBJ1-6
v_gene: TRBV14
CDR3aa: CASSQTTGGWNSPLHF
CDR3nt: TGTGCCAGCAGCCAAACGACAGGGGGTTGGAATTCACCCCTCCACTTT

abundance: NA
d_gene: NA
j_gene: TRBJ2-3
v_gene: TRBV2
CDR3aa: CASRWGDTQYF
CDR3nt: TGTGCCAGCAGGTGGGGGGATACGCAGTATTTT

abundance: NA
d_gene: NA
j_gene: TRBJ1-4
v_gene: TRBV7-2
CDR3aa: CASSSGAQVFF
CDR3nt: TGTGCCAGCAGCTCAGGGGCCCAGGTGTTTTTT

abundance: NA
d_gene: NA
j_gene: TRBJ2-1
v_gene: TRBV9
CDR3aa: CASSVGWDEQFF
CDR3nt: TGTGCCAGCAGCGTAGGATGGGATGAGCAGTTCTTC

abundance: few
d_gene: NA
j_gene: TRBJ2-3
v_gene: TRBV7-2
CDR3aa: CASSLNGPTDTQYF
CDR3nt: TGTGCCAGCAGCTTAAACGGACCCACAGATACGCAGTATTTT

abundance: NA
d_gene: NA
j_gene: TRBJ2-1
v_gene: TRBV14
CDR3aa: CASSQLGVNEQFF
CDR3nt: TGTGCCAGCAGCCAACTAGGTGTCAATGAGCAGTTCTTC

abundance: few
d_gene: NA
j_gene: TRBJ2-7
v_gene: TRBV25-1
CDR3aa: CASSESGISYEQYF
CDR3nt: TGTGCCAGCAGTGAGTCTGGGATTTCCTACGAGCAGTACTTC

abundance: NA
d_gene: TRBD1
j_gene: TRBJ2-7
v_gene: TRBV15
CDR3aa: CATSSWTGGYYEQYF
CDR3nt: TGTGCCACCAGCAGCTGGACAGGAGGATACTACGAGCAGTACTTC

abundance: NA
d_gene: TRBD2
j_gene: TRBJ2-2
v_gene: TRBV7-2
CDR3aa: CASNGLAGASGELFF
CDR3nt: TGTGCCAGCAACGGACTAGCGGGGGCATCCGGGGAGCTGTTTTTT

abundance: few
d_gene: NA
j_gene: TRBJ1-6
v_gene: TRBV7-2
CDR3aa: CASSLQGDNSPLHF
CDR3nt: TGTGCCAGCAGCTTACAAGGGGATAATTCACCCCTCCACTTT

abundance: NA
d_gene: NA
j_gene: TRBJ2-4
v_gene: TRBV2
CDR3aa: CASSELPNIQYF
CDR3nt: TGTGCCAGCAGTGAACTCCCCAACATTCAGTACTTC

abundance: NA
d_gene: NA
j_gene: TRBJ2-4
v_gene: TRBV19
CDR3aa: CASSPLVAKNIQYF
CDR3nt: TGTGCCAGTAGTCCCCTAGTAGCCAAAAACATTCAGTACTTC

abundance: once
d_gene: TRBD1
j_gene: TRBJ1-1
v_gene: TRBV9
CDR3aa: CASSVDLGTGVNTEAFF
CDR3nt: TGTGCCAGCAGCGTAGATCTGGGGACAGGAGTGAACACTGAAGCTTTCTTT

abundance: few
d_gene: NA
j_gene: TRBJ2-7
v_gene: TRBV6-6
CDR3aa: CASSYSRDLEGEQYF
CDR3nt: TGTGCCAGCAGTTACTCGAGGGACCTCGAGGGCGAGCAGTACTTC

abundance: NA
d_gene: NA
j_gene: TRBJ2-3
v_gene: TRBV7-6
CDR3aa: CASSPGTVSTDTQYF
CDR3nt: TGTGCCAGCAGCCCGGGGACGGTTAGCACAGATACGCAGTATTTT